This paragraph reports one T cell receptor (beta chain). PCR primers comprised 60 Vbeta and 13 Jbeta primers. Repertoires were generated with immunoSEQ multiplex PCR, while TCRdb's copy carries only in-frame clones and drops some. The sample lists about 120,000 clones, less than 90% occurring once. The data derive from a study of cytomegalovirus exposure and HLA in healthy donors. This CDR3 comprises 15 residues. Trimming stripped 2 bases from V and 0 bases from J, with 8 bases between. The germline V gene encodes CDR1 LNHDA and CDR2 SQIVND (reference sequence). The chain joins TRBV19 to TRBJ1-3, with D unresolved. The receptor was derived from a man aged 18 to 35 in good health and CMV-seropositive. Sequenced sample: PBMCs. The CDR3 protein is CASSIPGSSGNTIYF. The CDR3 DNA is TGTGCCAGTAGTATACCAGGATCCTCTGGAAACACCATATATTTT.